The 32 T cell receptor beta chains below come from one sample, sequenced in a study of OX40 agonist ivuxolimab in advanced cancers. Produced via immunoSEQ multiplex PCR; TCRdb's table is partial and in-frame only. The table has 20,000 to 30,000 clones, approximately 90% seen once. Specimen: CD4+ or CD8+ T cells sorted from blood, collected in a trial of the OX40 agonist ivuxolimab. These receptors were collected from an adult with an advanced solid tumor such as melanoma, head and neck, liver or kidney cancer.

This chain links TRBV19 with TRBJ1-5; no definite D call. In germline, CDR1 is LNHDA, CDR2 SQIVND (reference sequence). The CDR3 is 12 residues long. V dropped 8 bases and J dropped 0 bases, with 5 bases sitting between them. CDR3 sequence (DNA): TGTGCCAGTGGAGATAGCAATCAGCCCCAGCATTTT. Protein: CASGDSNQPQHF.

On this clone itself: At one boundary the junction diverges from the germline segment, which might be a read error. The chain couples TRBV7-7 to TRBJ2-3; TRBD2 matches at 14 bases. This CDR3 region has 16 residues. From germline, CDR1 is SSHAT and CDR2 FNYEAQ (reference sequence). CDR3 sequence (DNA): TGTGCTAGCAGCCCCGGACTAGCGGGAGGTGGAGATACGCAGTATTTT. Its translation is CASSPGLAGGGDTQYF.

The V and J genes are TRBV10-3 and TRBJ2-1; D is unclear. Trimming pared 2 bases from V and 12 bases from J, leaving 8 bases between. Germline CDR1 ENHRY, CDR2 SYGVKD. The length of the CDR3 is 11 residues. CDR3 nucleotides: TGTGCCATCAGTGAGGGACGGACGCAGTTCTTC. It is translated as CAISEGRTQFF.

The rearrangement joins TRBV4-3 to TRBJ2-7, with a possible D match to TRBD2 (5 bases). CDR1 is LGHNA and CDR2 is YSLEER in the germline V gene. V lost 3 bases to trimming and J lost 3 bases, with 9 bases between them. The CDR3 totals 13 residues. The CDR3 nucleotides read TGCGCCAGCAGCCAGACTACTAGCTACGAGCAGTACTTC. Translating gives CASSQTTSYEQYF.

The chain is built from TRBV5-1 and TRBJ2-2; 9 bases agree with TRBD2. CDR3 length: 17 amino acids. Germline trimming cut 0 bases from V and 3 bases from J; bases unmatched to any gene: 6. Germline values: CDR1 SGHRS, CDR2 YFSETQ. CDR3 loop: CASSLVVAGAHTGELFF. In DNA, the CDR3 is TGCGCCAGCAGCTTGGTTGTAGCGGGAGCCCACACCGGGGAGCTGTTTTTT.

V gene TRBV6-1 combines with J gene TRBJ2-1, with 7 nucleotides matching TRBD2. CDR3 length equals 18 residues. Germline-derived CDR1 and CDR2 are MNHNS and SASEGT. The ends lost 0 bases at V and 8 bases at J; junction bases unmatched: 16. CDR3 region: CASSEARWRDYSSHEQFF. CDR3 sequence (DNA): TGTGCCAGCAGTGAAGCCCGCTGGCGGGACTACTCGTCCCATGAGCAGTTCTTC.

The rearrangement uses TRBV30 and TRBJ1-2; D possibly corresponds to TRBD1 (5 bases). This CDR3 spans 11 amino acids. Germline lookup yields CDR1 GTSNPN and CDR2 SVGIG (reference sequence). The V gene lost 3 bases and the J gene lost 9 bases, with 11 bases spanning the gap. The CDR3 DNA reads as TGTGCCTGGAGGTTGGGGGGAAGCTACACCTTC. Translating gives CAWRLGGSYTF.

This chain joins TRBV5-1 and TRBJ2-1, with a weak D call TRBD2 (6 bases). The CDR3 sequence is 13 residues long. V lost 4 bases and J lost 4, with 9 bases in between. Germline CDR1 and CDR2: SGHRS and YFSETQ. The CDR3 coding sequence is TGCGCCAGCAGCCCCGGAGGGTACAATGAGCAGTTCTTC. Its protein product is CASSPGGYNEQFF.

The V and J genes are TRBV10-3 and TRBJ1-3, with TRBD1 matching over 9 bases. Germline V CDR1 and CDR2: ENHRY, SYGVKD. With V trimmed by 6 bases and J by 7 bases, 7 bases remained unmatched. The CDR3 loop spans 14 amino acids. CDR3 sequence (DNA): TGTGCCATCAGCTCCGGACAGGGGTATAACACCATATATTTT. Translating gives CAISSGQGYNTIYF.

The chain couples TRBV11-2 to TRBJ2-7; no definite D call. Per germline, CDR1 SGHAT and CDR2 FQNNGV. Trimming left V 5 bases short and J 3 bases short, with 11 bases between. The CDR3 spans 13 residues. CDR3 sequence (DNA): TGTGCCAGCAGCCTCGACATATTCTACGAGCAGTACTTC. Translating it yields CASSLDIFYEQYF.

This chain joins TRBV9 and TRBJ2-7, with 8 nucleotides matching TRBD1. The V gene's germline CDR1 is SGDLS and CDR2 YYNGEE. The length of the CDR3 is 13 residues. With V trimmed by 3 bases and J by 5 bases, 4 bases remained unmatched. CDR3 in amino acids: CASSGQGAHEQYF. Here the CDR3 DNA reads TGTGCCAGCAGCGGTCAGGGGGCCCACGAGCAGTACTTC. Variable domain in full (rest from reference TRBV9 and TRBJ2-7): DSGVTQTPKHLITATGQRVTLRCSPRSGDLSVYWYQQSLDQGLQFLIQYYNGEERAKGNILERFSAQQFPDLHSELNLSSLELGDSALYFCASSGQGAHEQYFGPGTRLTVT.

The chain is built from TRBV2 and TRBJ2-7; 9 positions match TRBD1. The CDR3 loop spans 13 amino acids. V lost 10 bases and J lost 0; bases outside the gene matches: 4. Germline loops: CDR1 SNHLY, CDR2 FYNNEI. The CDR3 sequence is CATTGGPSYEQYF. CDR3 coding DNA: TGTGCCACCACAGGGGGCCCCTCCTACGAGCAGTACTTC.

V and J are TRBV7-9 and TRBJ2-2, with no clear D. V lost 5 bases, J lost 1 base, and 8 bases lay in between. This CDR3 has 14 residues. The germline gives CDR1 SEHNR, CDR2 FQNEAQ (reference sequence). CDR3 region: CASSLSMNTGELFF. For the CDR3, the DNA is TGTGCCAGCAGCCTGTCTATGAACACCGGGGAGCTGTTTTTT.

This chain uses TRBV6-1 with TRBJ2-7, with 8 bases matching TRBD2. The CDR3 is made up of 18 amino acids. CDR1 MNHNS and CDR2 SASEGT come from the germline V gene. V was clipped by 3 bases and J by 3 bases; unmatched bases: 16. CDR3 sequence reads: CASSEGSGGWVGIYEQYF. The CDR3 coding sequence is TGTGCCAGCAGTGAGGGGAGCGGGGGCTGGGTGGGGATCTACGAGCAGTACTTC.

The sample holds one count of this clone. V is TRBV2 and J is TRBJ2-3, with TRBD2 matching over 13 bases. The ends lost 8 bases at V and 1 base at J; junction bases unmatched: 18. Germline V gene data show CDR1 as SNHLY and CDR2 as FYNNEI. This CDR3 is 20 amino acids long. The DNA of the CDR3 is TGTGCCAGCGTTACTGATGGGACTAGCGGGATAGGTTTACGCACAGATACGCAGTATTTT. It translates to CASVTDGTSGIGLRTDTQYF.

V gene TRBV7-2 combines with J gene TRBJ1-2; a possible D gene is TRBD1 (5 bases). CDR3 length equals 18 residues. The V and J ends lost 3 bases and 1 base respectively, with 21 bases between them. The germline V gene encodes CDR1 SGHTA and CDR2 FQGNSA. In DNA, the CDR3 is TGTGCCAGCAGCTTTCCTGGGGGGTGGCTCCAATTTAACTATGGCTACACCTTC. Translated, it gives CASSFPGGWLQFNYGYTF.

The V gene is TRBV2, the J gene TRBJ2-1, with D hard to call. CDR3 size: 12 residues. Germline V gene sequence: CDR1 SNHLY, CDR2 FYNNEI. The V and J ends lost 4 bases and 4 bases respectively, with 5 bases between them. CDR3 sequence (DNA): TGTGCCAGCAGTGTCCTATACAATGAGCAGTTCTTC. This translates into CASSVLYNEQFF.

This sequence joins TRBV30 and TRBJ2-7, with 10 bases fitting TRBD1. V lost 5 bases to trimming and J lost 4 bases; unmatched junction nucleotides: 14. This CDR3 is built from 16 residues. Looked up from germline, CDR1 is GTSNPN and CDR2 is SVGIG (reference sequence). CDR3 DNA: TGTGCCTGGTTACGGACCCGGGACAGGGGAATGTACGAGCAGTACTTC. This sequence encodes CAWLRTRDRGMYEQYF.

Written as DNA, the CDR3 is TGTGCCAGCAGTGGCTGGGATCGCTACAATGAGCAGTTCTTC. Encoded protein: CASSGWDRYNEQFF. This chain joins TRBV2 and TRBJ2-1; D ambiguous. The germline V gene has CDR1 SNHLY and CDR2 FYNNEI. Trimming removed 4 bases from V and 3 bases from J, with 10 bases in between. CDR3 length: 14 amino acids.

The V and J genes are TRBV6-5 and TRBJ2-1, with unresolved D. Trimming took off 6 bases at V and 0 bases at J, with 12 bases between the two ends. CDR3 length: 15 amino acids. Germline CDR1 reads MNHEY; CDR2 reads SVGAGI. In DNA, the CDR3 is TGTGCCAGCAGGCTCGACGTCTCCTCCTACAATGAGCAGTTCTTC. Amino acid sequence: CASRLDVSSYNEQFF.

The rearrangement joins TRBV6-6 to TRBJ1-1, with D perhaps TRBD1 (5 bases). Germline CDR1 is MNHNY and CDR2 is SVGAGI (reference sequence). The CDR3 is made up of 14 amino acids. V gave up 5 bases and J gave up 2 bases, with 12 bases separating them. CDR3 in amino acids: CASSIPGANTEAFF. The CDR3 coding sequence is TGTGCCAGCAGTATACCCGGGGCAAACACTGAAGCTTTCTTT.

The genes are TRBV5-1 and TRBJ1-1; D ambiguous. Germline CDR1 reads SGHRS; CDR2 reads YFSETQ. V shed 2 bases and J shed 0 bases, with 8 bases lying between them. The CDR3 consists of 14 residues. The CDR3 bases are TGCGCCAGCAGCTTAGGCACCATGAACACTGAAGCTTTCTTT. Protein product: CASSLGTMNTEAFF. Drawing the rest from reference TRBV5-1 and TRBJ1-1, the complete variable domain is KAGVTQTPRYLIKTRGQQVTLSCSPISGHRSVSWYQQTPGQGLQFLFEYFSETQRNKGNFPGRFSGRQFSNSRSEMNVSTLELGDSALYLCASSLGTMNTEAFFGQGTRLTVV.

The chain links TRBV25-1 to TRBJ1-1, with D unclear. Per the germline V gene, CDR1 is MGHDK and CDR2 is SYGVNS. There are 14 residues in the CDR3. The V end was cut by 6 bases, the J end by 4 bases, with 15 bases between. The chain's CDR3 is CASSLQPEGTEAFF. The CDR3 coding sequence is TGTGCCAGCAGCCTTCAACCGGAAGGCACTGAAGCTTTCTTT.

The table lists this clone with a count of one. This rearrangement joins TRBV30 to TRBJ2-1; D is possibly TRBD1 or TRBD2 (5 bases each). Trimming took 2 bases from V and 6 from J, leaving 17 bases between them. Germline assignment: CDR1 GTSNPN and CDR2 SVGIG (reference sequence). The CDR3 spans 15 residues. CDR3: CAWSTSRGNLNEQFF. CDR3 nucleotides: TGTGCCTGGAGTACTTCCCGGGGCAACCTCAATGAGCAGTTCTTC.

This clone was counted once. The chain uses TRBV7-9 and TRBJ2-5, with a possible D match to TRBD1 (5 bases). This CDR3 comprises 13 residues. The V gene lost 3 bases and the J gene lost 5 bases, with 10 bases spanning the gap. Germline CDR1 is SEHNR and CDR2 is FQNEAQ (reference sequence). For the CDR3, the DNA is TGTGCCAGCAGCTTGGGGCTTTTGGAGACCCAGTACTTC. Its protein product is CASSLGLLETQYF.

The chain is built from TRBV28 and TRBJ1-2, with 9 bases identical to TRBD1. CDR1 MDHEN and CDR2 SYDVKM come from the germline V gene. The CDR3 is made up of 18 amino acids. V shed 2 bases, J shed 0 bases, and the junction held 10 bases outside the gene matches. The CDR3 protein is CASSLLGTGIGANYGYTF. The CDR3 bases are TGTGCCAGCAGTTTACTTGGGACAGGGATAGGGGCTAACTATGGCTACACCTTC.

J is TRBJ2-5 and V is TRBV2; D remains unclear. The end of the DNA aligns better with TRBJ2-7, so the J call may be wrong. This CDR3 comprises 15 residues. Looked up from germline, CDR1 is SNHLY and CDR2 is FYNNEI. In DNA, the CDR3 is TGTGCCAGCAGGGAGACTGCGACGCTTGCCTACGAGCAGTACTTC. Translated: CASRETATLAYEQYF.

The chain joins TRBV27 to TRBJ1-6, with D possibly matching TRBD1 (5 bases). The CDR3 covers 16 residues. Germline lookup yields CDR1 MNHEY and CDR2 SMNVEV (reference sequence). The V and J ends lost 2 bases and 4 bases respectively, with 12 bases between them. In nucleotides, the CDR3 is TGTGCCAGCAGTTTACAGGGCAGTCTGTATAATTCACCCCTCCACTTT. This sequence encodes CASSLQGSLYNSPLHF.

The chain has TRBV10-3 and TRBJ1-3; no firm D call. Looked up from germline, CDR1 is ENHRY and CDR2 is SYGVKD. The CDR3 has 13 residues. V was shortened by 3 bases and J by 4 bases, with 7 bases between the two germline ends. The CDR3 bases are TGTGCCATCAGTGACGGGGAGGGAAACACCATATATTTT. Protein product: CAISDGEGNTIYF.

The chain combines TRBV6-5 with TRBJ2-3; perhaps TRBD2 as D (6 bases). Germline CDR1 and CDR2: MNHEY and SVGAGI. V lost 0 bases and J 6 bases, leaving 16 bases between the germline ends. The CDR3 spans 16 residues. The CDR3 DNA reads TGTGCCAGCAGTTACTCGCTAGCGCCCCTAGGGGATACGCAGTATTTT. Protein product: CASSYSLAPLGDTQYF.

The chain has TRBV6-6 and TRBJ1-3; D is uncertain. The CDR3 runs to 14 residues. Germline V gene lookup returns CDR1 MNHNY and CDR2 SVGAGI (reference sequence). Trimming cost V 5 bases and J 0 bases, with 8 bases left between them. In DNA, the CDR3 is TGTGCCAGCAGTCTGACCGGCTCTGGAAACACCATATATTTT. This encodes CASSLTGSGNTIYF.

This chain connects TRBV10-2 to TRBJ1-5; D unclear. CDR3 length: 14 amino acids. Germline values: CDR1 WSHSY, CDR2 SAAADI. V was shortened by 2 bases and J by 3 bases, with 8 bases between the two germline ends. CDR3 sequence (DNA): TGCGCCAGCAGTGAGATGGCGAACAATCAGCCCCAGCATTTT. It translates to CASSEMANNQPQHF.